These 16 T cell receptor beta chains share one sample of origin, sequenced in a study of blood T cell repertoires in COVID-19. Sequenced by immunoSEQ multiplex PCR; TCRdb stores in-frame clones only, minus some. The repertoire holds around 320,000 clones, with roughly 85% as singletons. The sequencing input was peripheral blood. These receptors were collected from a human donor in a cohort sampled during active COVID-19.

A few counts support this clone. This chain links TRBV30 with TRBJ1-4; TRBD1 matches 8 bases. Germline V gives CDR1 GTSNPN, CDR2 SVGIG (reference sequence). The CDR3 covers 14 residues. Trimming took 2 bases from V and 9 from J; bases not matched to a gene: 8. CDR3 DNA: TGTGCCTGGAGTACAGGGGGGGCGTATCAAAAACTGTTTTTT. Protein sequence: CAWSTGGAYQKLFF.

The V and J genes are TRBV3-1 (or the pseudogene TRBV3-2) and TRBJ1-1, with no clear D. Trimming cost V 7 bases and J 2 bases, with 11 bases left between them. Germline values: CDR1 LGHDT, CDR2 YNNKEL (reference sequence). This CDR3 is 13 amino acids long. CDR3 sequence reads: CASTSGVNTEAFF. The CDR3 DNA is TGTGCCAGCACCTCCGGGGTTAACACTGAAGCTTTCTTT.

The chain joins TRBV3-1 (or the pseudogene TRBV3-2) to TRBJ1-2; 9 nucleotides line up with TRBD1. The germline gives CDR1 LGHDT, CDR2 YNNKEL (reference sequence). Unmatched junction bases numbered 14, after V lost 3 bases and J lost 6 bases. CDR3 size: 17 residues. Written as DNA, the CDR3 is TGTGCCAGCAGCCAGGATGGGTATCTGGGACAGGGACATGGCTACACCTTC. Translated, it gives CASSQDGYLGQGHGYTF.

CDR3 DNA sequence: TGTGCCAGCAGCCATGGTACTAATAATGAAAAACTGTTTTTT. Translated: CASSHGTNNEKLFF. This chain uses TRBV3-1 (or the pseudogene TRBV3-2) with TRBJ1-4; D unclear. The V gene lost 3 bases and the J gene lost 4 bases, with 9 bases spanning the gap. The CDR3 covers 14 residues. CDR1 LGHDT and CDR2 YNNKEL come from the germline V gene (reference sequence).

The chain carries TRBV7-3 and TRBJ2-3; D perhaps matches TRBD1 (6 bases). The CDR3 length is 16 residues. V lost 3 bases, J lost 3 bases, and 16 bases lay in between. Germline CDR1 is SGHTA and CDR2 is FQGTGA. CDR3 in amino acids: CASSFYHRQVTDTQYF. CDR3 in DNA: TGTGCCAGCAGCTTTTATCACCGACAGGTAACAGATACGCAGTATTTT.

CDR3: CASLRDTEAFF. The CDR3 bases are TGTGCCAGCCTCCGGGACACTGAAGCTTTCTTT. The genes are TRBV5-5 and TRBJ1-1; D gene uncertain. Trimming removed 7 bases from V and 3 bases from J, with 7 bases in between. The length of the CDR3 is 11 residues. CDR1 SGHKS and CDR2 YYEKEE come from the germline V gene (reference sequence). Looking up the rest from reference TRBV5-5 and TRBJ1-1 gives the full variable domain: DAGVTQSPTHLIKTRGQQVTLRCSPISGHKSVSWYQQVLGQGPQFIFQYYEKEERGRGNFPDRFSARQFPNYSSELNVNALLLGDSALYLCASLRDTEAFFGQGTRLTVV.

This clone was counted once. The J gene is TRBJ2-7, the V gene TRBV7-6; D may be TRBD1 (6 bases). Germline-derived CDR1 and CDR2 are SGHVS and FNYEAQ. The CDR3 extends over 14 amino acids. The V gene lost 1 base and the J gene lost 1 base, with 8 bases spanning the gap. CDR3 sequence reads: CASSLVQGSYEQYF. CDR3 DNA: TGTGCCAGCAGCTTAGTACAGGGTTCCTACGAGCAGTACTTC. The variable domain in full, with the rest retrieved from reference TRBV7-6 and TRBJ2-7, is GAGVSQSPRYKVTKRGQDVALRCDPISGHVSLYWYRQALGQGPEFLTYFNYEAQQDKSGLPNDRFSAERPEGSISTLTIQRTEQRDSAMYRCASSLVQGSYEQYFGPGTRLTVT.

V usage is TRBV7-3 and J usage is TRBJ1-1, with TRBD1 matching over 7 bases. V was pared by 10 bases and J by 2 bases, with 13 bases of the junction left unmatched. The CDR3 spans 15 residues. Germline assignment: CDR1 SGHTA and CDR2 FQGTGA. CDR3 loop: CATKGIGTANTEAFF. The CDR3 DNA reads as TGTGCCACGAAAGGGATCGGGACAGCCAACACTGAAGCTTTCTTT. Drawing the rest from reference TRBV7-3 and TRBJ1-1, the complete variable domain is GAGVSQTPSNKVTEKGKYVELRCDPISGHTALYWYRQSLGQGPEFLIYFQGTGAADDSGLPNDRFFAVRPEGSVSTLKIQRTERGDSAVYLCATKGIGTANTEAFFGQGTRLTVV.

This clone was recorded at least ten times. The chain is built from TRBV20-1 and TRBJ1-2, with 12 bases matching TRBD1. CDR3 length equals 16 residues. With 3 bases clipped from V and 4 bases from J, the junction kept 9 bases outside the gene matches. CDR1 is DFQATT, CDR2 SNEGSKA, per germline (reference sequence). Written as DNA, the CDR3 is TGCAGTGCTAGTACCTTTGGGACAGGGGGCCTCTATGGCTACACCTTC. As protein: CSASTFGTGGLYGYTF.

This chain uses TRBV5-1 with TRBJ2-2; TRBD1 matches at 7 bases. The CDR3 consists of 15 residues. In germline, CDR1 is SGHRS, CDR2 YFSETQ. After removal of 0 bases from V and 5 bases from J, the junction contained 4 bases not matched to a gene. The DNA of the CDR3 is TGCGCCAGCAGCTTGGGACAGGGATTGACCGGGGAGCTGTTTTTT. This codes for CASSLGQGLTGELFF. Supplemented by reference TRBV5-1 and TRBJ2-2, the full variable domain reads KAGVTQTPRYLIKTRGQQVTLSCSPISGHRSVSWYQQTPGQGLQFLFEYFSETQRNKGNFPGRFSGRQFSNSRSEMNVSTLELGDSALYLCASSLGQGLTGELFFGEGSRLTVL.

The chain links TRBV6-5 to TRBJ1-5, with D maybe TRBD1 (5 bases). Germline lookup yields CDR1 MNHEY and CDR2 SVGAGI. The CDR3 spans 15 residues. V was clipped by 0 bases and J by 6 bases, with 12 bases between them. CDR3 nucleotides: TGTGCCAGCAGTTACTCTAGGGGCTTAATTCAGCCCCAGCATTTT. It yields the protein CASSYSRGLIQPQHF.

This chain joins TRBV13 and TRBJ2-1, with D perhaps matching TRBD1 (6 bases). There are 15 residues in the CDR3. Germline CDR1 reads PRHDT; CDR2 reads FYEKMQ (reference sequence). With 2 bases removed from V and 8 bases from J, the gap between germline ends came to 16 bases. CDR3 region: CASSLSPRGVDEQFF. CDR3 coding DNA: TGTGCCAGCAGCTTAAGTCCCAGGGGCGTCGATGAGCAGTTCTTC.

CDR3: CAWSVGHGIEAFF. The CDR3 DNA follows: TGTGCCTGGAGTGTAGGGCACGGGATTGAAGCTTTCTTT. The genes are TRBV30 and TRBJ1-1, with D unclear. Germline lookup yields CDR1 GTSNPN and CDR2 SVGIG (reference sequence). This CDR3 contains 13 residues. Trimming cost V 0 bases and J 7 bases, with 12 bases left between them.

V and J are TRBV6-5 and TRBJ1-5; D not resolved. CDR1 and CDR2 (germline): MNHEY, SVGAGI. Trimming left V 7 bases short and J 4 bases short, with 11 bases between. The CDR3 is made up of 13 amino acids. This chain's CDR3 is CASKPEGNQPQHF. The DNA for the CDR3 is TGTGCCAGCAAACCTGAGGGAAATCAGCCCCAGCATTTT.

The rearrangement uses TRBV3-1 (or the pseudogene TRBV3-2) and TRBJ1-2; a possible D gene is TRBD1 (6 bases). There are 14 residues in the CDR3. In germline, CDR1 is LGHDT, CDR2 YNNKEL (reference sequence). Trimming removed 3 bases from V and 5 bases from J, with 13 bases in between. CDR3 region: CASSHGGGIYGYTF. CDR3 in DNA: TGTGCCAGCAGCCACGGTGGGGGCATTTATGGCTACACCTTC.

This rearrangement joins TRBV27 to TRBJ1-1; D might be TRBD1 (6 bases). The CDR3 sequence is 13 residues long. V was shortened by 8 bases and J by 5 bases, with 15 bases between the two germline ends. Looked up from germline, CDR1 is MNHEY and CDR2 is SMNVEV (reference sequence). For the CDR3, the DNA is TGTGCCAGCCGAAAAACAGGGTTGACTGAAGCTTTCTTT. This translates into CASRKTGLTEAFF.